These 14 T cell receptor beta chains were all obtained from the same sample, sequenced in a study of blood T cell repertoires in COVID-19. Repertoires were generated with immunoSEQ multiplex PCR, while TCRdb's copy carries only in-frame clones and drops some. Of some 260,000 clones detected, approximately 82% appear once; the ten largest clones hold approximately 4.9%. The sample consisted of peripheral blood. These receptors all come from an elderly woman with active or convalescent COVID-19.

This clone showed up just a few times. V gene TRBV18 combines with J gene TRBJ1-4; a weak D match, TRBD1 (5 bases). V lost 4 bases and J lost 6, with 18 bases in between. The germline V gene encodes CDR1 KGHSH and CDR2 LQKENI. CDR3 length equals 16 residues. The CDR3 sequence is CASSRLRQTSYEKLFF. CDR3 nucleotide sequence: TGTGCCAGCTCACGACTCCGACAGACATCCTATGAAAAACTGTTTTTT.

J is TRBJ1-4 and V is TRBV19; D is ambiguous. CDR1 and CDR2 (germline): LNHDA, SQIVND (reference sequence). Trimming took off 5 bases at V and 5 bases at J, with 15 bases between the two ends. The CDR3 consists of 15 residues. DNA for the CDR3: TGTGCCAGTAGTCCCTCGGGGTTACCAAATGAAAAACTGTTTTTT. It yields the protein CASSPSGLPNEKLFF.

In DNA form, the CDR3 reads TGTGCCTGGACCCTACAGGGCACAGATACGCAGTATTTT. It yields the protein CAWTLQGTDTQYF. The V gene is TRBV30, the J gene TRBJ2-3; possible D gene TRBD1, 5 bases. V shed 4 bases and J shed 1 base, with 9 bases lying between them. The CDR3 is 13 residues long. Germline CDR1 and CDR2: GTSNPN and SVGIG (reference sequence).

The J gene is TRBJ2-3, the V gene TRBV6-5, with no clear D. V lost 8 bases and J 6 bases, leaving 15 bases between the germline ends. Per the germline V gene, CDR1 is MNHEY and CDR2 is SVGAGI. This CDR3 comprises 13 residues. The DNA for the CDR3 is TGTGCCAGCCGACTGAGACGCGCGGATACGCAGTATTTT. Encoded protein: CASRLRRADTQYF.

This clone was detected only a few times. The chain joins TRBV5-5 to TRBJ2-7; weak D call: TRBD1 (6 bases). The length of the CDR3 is 15 residues. Germline lookup yields CDR1 SGHKS and CDR2 YYEKEE (reference sequence). Trimming removed 0 bases at V and 3 bases at J, with 13 bases between. The CDR3 DNA is TGTGCCAGCAGCTTGGGGACAGCCGACCTCTACGAGCAGTACTTC. It translates to CASSLGTADLYEQYF.

This clone showed up many times. Different DNA sequences within this sample yield the same CDR3. This rearrangement joins TRBV12-3 or TRBV12-4 to TRBJ2-2; D is ambiguous. Between the trimmed V and J ends, which lost 5 bases and 6 bases, there was a span of 10 bases. This CDR3 contains 13 residues. The CDR3 sequence: CASSALAAGELFF. CDR3 in DNA: TGTGCCAGCAGTGCCCTTGCGGCCGGGGAGCTGTTTTTT.

The rearrangement uses TRBV3-1 (or the pseudogene TRBV3-2) and TRBJ2-2, with D possibly being TRBD1 (6 bases). The CDR3 loop spans 16 amino acids. V was trimmed by 3 bases and J by 0 bases, leaving 11 bases between them. Per the germline V gene, CDR1 is LGHDT and CDR2 is YNNKEL (reference sequence). The CDR3 here is CASSHQGRANTGELFF. Here the CDR3 DNA reads TGTGCCAGCAGCCACCAGGGGCGCGCGAACACCGGGGAGCTGTTTTTT.

DNA for the CDR3: TGTGCCAGCAGCTGGGGCGGCGGGGAAGATACGCAGTATTTT. The encoded protein is CASSWGGGEDTQYF. The chain is built from TRBV5-5 and TRBJ2-3; tentative D call: TRBD2 (6 bases). Germline CDR1 is SGHKS and CDR2 is YYEKEE (reference sequence). This CDR3 is built from 14 residues. V shed 3 bases and J shed 5 bases, with 13 bases lying between them.

This clone was observed a handful of times. This sequence joins TRBV7-9 and TRBJ2-7; TRBD1 matches at 8 bases. CDR3 length equals 16 residues. The junction had 13 bases not matched to a gene; V was cut back by 5 bases and J by 4 bases. Germline CDR1 and CDR2: SEHNR and FQNEAQ (reference sequence). CDR3 sequence: CASSPGPTGEQYEQYF. The DNA of the CDR3 is TGTGCCAGCAGCCCGGGACCGACAGGGGAACAATACGAGCAGTACTTC.

The chain has TRBV30 and TRBJ1-3; a weak D match, TRBD1 (5 bases). The V gene lost 0 bases and the J gene lost 2 bases, with 11 bases spanning the gap. CDR1 and CDR2 from the germline V gene are GTSNPN and SVGIG (reference sequence). The CDR3 has 15 residues. CDR3 sequence (DNA): TGTGCCTGGAGTGTACCGGGGGAAACTGGAAACACCATATATTTT. It translates to CAWSVPGETGNTIYF.

The chain is built from TRBV5-1 and TRBJ2-7; TRBD2 is a possible D gene (5 bases). The CDR3 has 15 amino acids. V lost 0 bases and J lost 2, with 12 bases in between. Germline V CDR1 and CDR2: SGHRS, YFSETQ. The DNA for the CDR3 is TGCGCCAGCAGCTTGGGGGCCGGGATCCCCTACGAGCAGTACTTC. This encodes CASSLGAGIPYEQYF. Combining the CDR3 with reference TRBV5-1 and TRBJ2-7 gives the whole variable domain KAGVTQTPRYLIKTRGQQVTLSCSPISGHRSVSWYQQTPGQGLQFLFEYFSETQRNKGNFPGRFSGRQFSNSRSEMNVSTLELGDSALYLCASSLGAGIPYEQYFGPGTRLTVT.

The sample holds one count of this clone. This CDR3 reads CASKGTVQETQYF. The CDR3 region has the DNA TGCGCCAGCAAGGGGACAGTCCAAGAGACCCAGTACTTC. The gene calls are TRBV5-1 and TRBJ2-5, with 7 nucleotides matching TRBD1. Germline V gives CDR1 SGHRS, CDR2 YFSETQ. The CDR3 is 13 amino acids. V was clipped by 6 bases and J by 1 base; unmatched bases: 3. The whole variable domain, filled in from reference TRBV5-1 and TRBJ2-5, reads KAGVTQTPRYLIKTRGQQVTLSCSPISGHRSVSWYQQTPGQGLQFLFEYFSETQRNKGNFPGRFSGRQFSNSRSEMNVSTLELGDSALYLCASKGTVQETQYFGPGTRLLVL.

This clone came up a few times. This chain joins TRBV4-1 and TRBJ1-2; 8 bases are a match to TRBD1. V dropped 0 bases and J dropped 7; count of bases not matched to a gene: 7. Germline CDR1 MGHRA, CDR2 YSYEKL. This CDR3 is 15 amino acids long. The CDR3 is CASSQDNRGWGGYTF. CDR3 in DNA: TGCGCCAGCAGCCAAGATAACAGGGGGTGGGGTGGCTACACCTTC.

This chain uses TRBV19 with TRBJ1-2; D might be TRBD1 (5 bases). This CDR3 contains 14 residues. Germline CDR1 and CDR2: LNHDA and SQIVND (reference sequence). V dropped 6 bases and J dropped 4 bases, with 15 bases sitting between them. In DNA, the CDR3 is TGTGCCAGTAGACCTTCGGGACTCAGCTATGGCTACACCTTC. Protein sequence: CASRPSGLSYGYTF. Full variable domain (rest looked up from reference TRBV19 and TRBJ1-2): DGGITQSPKYLFRKEGQNVTLSCEQNLNHDAMYWYRQDPGQGLRLIYYSQIVNDFQKGDIAEGYSVSREKKESFPLTVTSAQKNPTAFYLCASRPSGLSYGYTFGSGTRLTVV.